The 9 T cell receptor beta chains reported below all come from one sample, sequenced in a study of blood T cell repertoires in COVID-19. Data came from immunoSEQ multiplex PCR; TCRdb stores just in-frame clones and leaves some out. The table lists around 330,000 clones, approximately 90% of them singletons. The sequencing sample was made of PBMCs or T cells enriched from blood (not recorded which). These receptor sequences come from a woman under 30 who had recovered from COVID-19.

This chain connects TRBV14 to TRBJ2-7, with D uncertain. Between the trimmed V and J ends, which lost 0 bases and 3 bases, there was a span of 6 bases. From germline, CDR1 is SGHDN and CDR2 FVKESK. The CDR3 has 13 residues. The CDR3 reads CASSQDRVYEQYF. The CDR3 nucleotides read TGTGCCAGCAGCCAAGATCGGGTCTACGAGCAGTACTTC.

V and J are TRBV7-2 and TRBJ1-3; TRBD1 matches 7 bases. The CDR3 has 15 residues. V was pared by 5 bases and J by 2 bases, with 6 bases of the junction left unmatched. The germline V gene encodes CDR1 SGHTA and CDR2 FQGNSA. The DNA of the CDR3 is TGTGCCAGCAGCGAGACAGGGTTCGCTGGAAACACCATATATTTT. Its translation is CASSETGFAGNTIYF.

Here the CDR3 DNA reads TGCAGTGGCAGCGAAGATACGCAGTATTTT. This codes for CSGSEDTQYF. The genes are TRBV20-1 and TRBJ2-3; no clear D. The length of the CDR3 is 10 residues. Germline CDR1 DFQATT, CDR2 SNEGSKA (reference sequence). The germline V and J ends were trimmed by 7 bases and 5 bases, with 7 bases remaining between them.

The J gene is TRBJ2-5, the V gene TRBV5-4; D is possibly TRBD1 (6 bases). Germline CDR1 reads SGHNT; CDR2 reads YYREEE (reference sequence). This CDR3 has 15 amino acids. The V and J ends lost 0 bases and 0 bases respectively, with 9 bases between them. The CDR3 here is CASSLVGGDQETQYF. The DNA of the CDR3 is TGTGCCAGCAGCTTGGTAGGGGGAGACCAAGAGACCCAGTACTTC.

The chain has TRBV5-8 and TRBJ1-5; D is perhaps TRBD1 (6 bases). Trimming removed 3 bases at V and 7 bases at J, with 17 bases between. Germline values: CDR1 SGHTS, CDR2 YDEGEE. The CDR3 loop spans 15 amino acids. For the CDR3, the DNA is TGTGCCAGCAGCTCCAGGGGTGGGGATTACCAGCCCCAGCATTTT. This codes for CASSSRGGDYQPQHF.

This clone was found a few times. The genes are TRBV4-1 and TRBJ2-3; D unresolved. Germline V gene sequence: CDR1 MGHRA, CDR2 YSYEKL. The CDR3 extends over 13 amino acids. V lost 5 bases to trimming and J lost 0 bases, with 6 bases between them. Here the CDR3 DNA reads TGCGCCAGCAGCTCCAGTAGCACAGATACGCAGTATTTT. Translated, it gives CASSSSSTDTQYF.

This clone has more than one count but fewer than ten. This chain links TRBV18 with TRBJ2-3, with D maybe TRBD2 (6 bases). CDR3 length equals 16 residues. Germline V gene sequence: CDR1 KGHSH, CDR2 LQKENI. Between the trimmed V and J ends, which lost 4 bases and 3 bases, there was a span of 17 bases. The CDR3 DNA is TGTGCCAGCTCACGCCGGACTAACCTCTATACAGATACGCAGTATTTT. Translating gives CASSRRTNLYTDTQYF.

The V call is TRBV9, the J call TRBJ1-6, with D possibly TRBD1 on 6 matching bases. The CDR3 loop spans 16 amino acids. Germline V lookup: CDR1 SGDLS, CDR2 YYNGEE. V lost 3 bases and J lost 8, with 18 bases in between. The CDR3 here is CASSEPKTGDHSPLHF. CDR3 DNA: TGTGCCAGCAGCGAACCAAAGACAGGTGATCATTCACCCCTCCACTTT.

This sequence joins TRBV24-1 and TRBJ2-1, with 7 positions matching TRBD2. CDR1 and CDR2 (germline): KGHDR, SFDVKD. The CDR3 extends over 16 amino acids. Germline trimming cut 5 bases from V and 4 bases from J; bases unmatched to any gene: 10. The CDR3 reads CATSVGGGEGYNEQFF. The CDR3 DNA sequence: TGTGCCACCAGTGTTGGGGGAGGGGAGGGATACAATGAGCAGTTCTTC.